This TCR beta chain was captured in a study of spatial heterogeneity in lung cancer (dated by TCRdb to the late 2010s). Regarding the research as a whole: Beta-chain transcripts were consistently detected in greater numbers than alpha-chain transcripts, which likely reflects a higher abundance of beta-chain transcripts. In the raw uncorrected reads, each unique combination of TCR and UMI appeared on average more than ten times. The study quantitatively compared TCR alpha and beta repertoires across multiple tumor regions, matched nontumor lung and blood in non-small cell lung cancer. The study linked features of the TCR repertoire to counts of nonsynonymous mutations, which were determined by whole-exome sequencing of tumor tissue. Both alpha and beta chains were TCR-sequenced in 210 or so tumor regions, 64 matched nontumor lung samples and some 50 PBMC samples obtained at surgery. Study-level results and caveats: Confirming at a functional level the hypothesis that regional TCRs recognize regional mutations was considered to require additional single-cell paired TCR alpha and beta sequencing.

As for this clonotype: Its antigen remains unidentified. No base quality information exists; no much larger clone differs at one position. The library was prepared for alpha chains; this beta chain is a stray read, so its frequency means little.

The receptor library was made with 5' RACE. Instrument on record: NextSeq 500. In the TCR library protocol, a unique molecular identifier was attached to each TCR cDNA molecule so that PCR and sequencing errors could be corrected. The source study handled its data this way. TCR identification, UMI-based error correction and CDR3 extraction were all carried out with Decombinator tools. Expanded TCRs were defined as those above a frequency of 2 per 1,000, corresponding to the top 1% of the tumor frequency distribution. Rényi diversity was computed with the R vegan package after subsampling each repertoire 100 times to 5,000 TCRs. CDR3 similarity networks were constructed using string-kernel similarity of amino acid triplets, with links drawn between CDR3s whose pairwise similarity was above 0.82. The raw public data were reprocessed by TCRdb itself: fastp quality trimming at Q25, MiXCR clonotype calling, in-frame beta chains only. Entries that share a CDR3 protein sequence are merged under the most common genes and DNA. Here the V and J calls rest on TCRdb's processing, not on the authors' analysis. In all, the sample holds under 8,000 distinct CDR3 sequences, and around 5.3% of those were seen once. The ten largest clones represent roughly 10% of the sample.

In light of the paper, this sample's time point label describes: sample taken at primary tumor resection. For TCR sequencing, whole RNA was extracted from tumor and nontumor lung tissue, or from cryopreserved PBMC samples, and no cell sorting was done. The donors were some 76 patients from the lung TRACERx cohort who had early-stage, untreated non-small cell lung cancer. A patient was chosen for TCR sequencing only when enough RNA was available from at least two tumor regions. Before being selected, tumor and adjacent nontumor lung specimens were reviewed by a lung pathologist. The germline ends are 5 bases apart after V is trimmed by 1 base and J by 1 base. CDR1 and CDR2 (SGHRS, YFSETQ) derive from the germline V gene. Spanning cysteine to phenylalanine, the CDR3 consists of 14 amino acids. The entry retains the CDR3 DNA only, 42 bases that are in frame from base 1.

The sequence is built from TRBV5-1 and TRBJ2-2, with the identity of the D gene unclear. The starting material was normal lung tissue next to the tumor, obtained at surgery. This clonotype was sampled from a female donor with early-stage non-small cell lung cancer. The sequenced DNA: TGCGCCAGCAGCTTGATGCAGAACACCGGGGAGCTGTTTTTT. Its amino acids are CASSLMQNTGELFF.